The rows below give T cell receptor beta chains drawn from one sample of a study of T cells in Graves' hyperthyroidism and ophthalmopathy. TCRdb reprocessed the multiplex PCR reads with MiXCR, giving one entry per CDR3 protein. Among approximately 330,000 distinct CDR3 sequences, around a sixth were seen once, and the ten largest hold roughly 49%. The sequenced material came from blood. The receptor source for this set is a woman aged 50 to 65 with Graves' hyperthyroidism. Both conserved end residues are part of each CDR3.

CDR3 protein: CASSQVGVHNEQFF; V gene: TRBV14; CDR3 length: 14
CDR3 protein: CSARDRTGAGTDTQYF; V gene: TRBV20-1; CDR3 length: 16
CDR3 protein: CASSQEGGDTEAFF; V gene: TRBV3-1; CDR3 length: 14
CDR3 protein: CASSTLGTSGNTGELFF; V gene: TRBV5-1; CDR3 length: 17
CDR3 protein: CASSQEWRTGELFF; V gene: TRBV3-1; CDR3 length: 14
CDR3 protein: CASSHRGGGYNEQFF; V gene: TRBV7-9; CDR3 length: 15
CDR3 protein: CASSDVTWWGQPQHF; V gene: TRBV28; CDR3 length: 15
CDR3 protein: CASSLGGGLATPSTDTQYF; V gene: TRBV11-2; CDR3 length: 19
CDR3 protein: CASTSGRGRRRGYTF; V gene: TRBV28; CDR3 length: 15
CDR3 protein: CASTWPGGNQPQHF; V gene: TRBV19; CDR3 length: 14
CDR3 protein: CASSPGQLYTGELFF; V gene: TRBV9; CDR3 length: 15
CDR3 protein: CASTGAGGGQKLFF; V gene: TRBV6-1; CDR3 length: 14
CDR3 protein: CASSLRGPQYF; V gene: TRBV12-3/TRBV12-4; CDR3 length: 11
CDR3 protein: CASSLAWTSTDEQFF; V gene: TRBV7-9; CDR3 length: 15
CDR3 protein: CASSYGTGVGYTF; V gene: TRBV6-9; CDR3 length: 13
CDR3 protein: CASSVSLLAGRGTGELFF; V gene: TRBV10-1; CDR3 length: 18
CDR3 protein: CASSLTSGNEQFF; V gene: TRBV12-3/TRBV12-4; CDR3 length: 13
CDR3 protein: CASSYRTGDNQPQHF; V gene: TRBV6-1; CDR3 length: 15
CDR3 protein: CSAETGGSQPQHF; V gene: TRBV20-1; CDR3 length: 13
CDR3 protein: CASSPRGAGGDEQFF; V gene: TRBV3-1; CDR3 length: 15
CDR3 protein: CAWSASGGTDTQYF; V gene: TRBV30; CDR3 length: 14
CDR3 protein: CASSLAGEHEQYF; V gene: TRBV7-9; CDR3 length: 13
CDR3 protein: CSAREEGGLETQYF; V gene: TRBV20-1; CDR3 length: 14
CDR3 protein: CASSLDVGLNLMAFF; V gene: TRBV11-2; CDR3 length: 15
CDR3 protein: CASSYSPTVNQPQHF; V gene: TRBV6-5; CDR3 length: 15
CDR3 protein: CASSLAGGSSWADTQYF; V gene: TRBV5-6; CDR3 length: 17